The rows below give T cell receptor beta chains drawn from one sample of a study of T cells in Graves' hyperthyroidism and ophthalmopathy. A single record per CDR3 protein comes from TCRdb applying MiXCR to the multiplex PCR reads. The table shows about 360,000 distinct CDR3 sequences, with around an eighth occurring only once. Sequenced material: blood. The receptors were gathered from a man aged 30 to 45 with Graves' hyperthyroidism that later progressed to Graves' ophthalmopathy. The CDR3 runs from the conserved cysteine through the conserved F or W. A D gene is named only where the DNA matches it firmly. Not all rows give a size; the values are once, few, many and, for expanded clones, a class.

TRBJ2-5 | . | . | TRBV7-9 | TGTGCCAGCAGCTTTATGCGTCCGCGAGAGACCCAGTACTTC | CASSFMRPRETQYF
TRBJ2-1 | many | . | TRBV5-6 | TGTGCCAGCAGCTTGGGACTGACAGGGAGGACCAATGAGCAGTTCTTC | CASSLGLTGRTNEQFF
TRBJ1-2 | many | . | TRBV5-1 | TGCGCCAGCAGCTTACCCGGGGGTGATGGCTACACCTTC | CASSLPGGDGYTF
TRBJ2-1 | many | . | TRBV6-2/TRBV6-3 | TGTGCCAGCAGTTATCTAGGGTTGGGTGAGCAGTTCTTC | CASSYLGLGEQFF
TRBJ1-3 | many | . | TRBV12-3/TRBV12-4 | TGTGCCAGCAGTTTATCACTGGGAAACACCATATATTTT | CASSLSLGNTIYF
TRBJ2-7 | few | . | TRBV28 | TGTGCCAGCAGTACTTCTTACTACGAGCAGTACTTC | CASSTSYYEQYF
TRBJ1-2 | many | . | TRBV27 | TGTGCCAGCAGACCCCTGCGGGCCCTTAACTATGGCTACACCTTC | CASRPLRALNYGYTF
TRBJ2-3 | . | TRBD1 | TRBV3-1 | TGTGCCAGCAGCCCCCAGGGGGCTACGCAGTATTTT | CASSPQGATQYF
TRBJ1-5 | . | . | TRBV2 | TGTGCCAGCACCTTTGCCAAGGAGACAGACAGAAAAAATCAGCCCCAGCATTTT | CASTFAKETDRKNQPQHF
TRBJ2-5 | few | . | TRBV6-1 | TGTGCCAGCGCGTGGGGTCTGTACCAAGAGACCCAGTACTTC | CASAWGLYQETQYF
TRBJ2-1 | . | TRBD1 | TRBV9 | TGTGCCAGCAGCCCGTGGACAGGGGGTATGGATGAGCAGTTCTTC | CASSPWTGGMDEQFF